One sample yielded the 9 T cell receptor beta chains listed below, sequenced in a study of vaccination and CD4 T cells after COVID-19. For these TCRs, the target antigens are not known. The treatment denotes: roughly 11-day PBMC culture with coronavirus spike peptide pools or control peptides (ViraFEST assay). Cultured CD4+ T-cell DNA underwent Oncomine TCR Beta short-read sequencing. TCRdb independently ran MiXCR on the PCR reads; one entry per CDR3 protein. This table holds about 15,000 distinct CDR3 sequences, about 30% found once. Sequencing was performed on cultured CD4+ T cells from blood. All receptors derive from a human donor with COVID-19.

CDR3 nucleotides: TGTGCCAGCAGTTTATCGGGGAGAGCAGGGGATCTAGCCAAAAACATTCAGTACTTC. Amino acids: CASSLSGRAGDLAKNIQYF. This chain links TRBV27 with TRBJ2-4; D possibly corresponds to TRBD1 (6 bases). This CDR3 spans 19 amino acids. CDR1 MNHEY and CDR2 SMNVEV come from the germline V gene (reference sequence). V was clipped by 0 bases and J by 0 bases, with 18 bases between them.

V and J are TRBV9 and TRBJ2-2; TRBD2 might be the D (5 bases). The ends were cut back, 5 bases at V and 4 bases at J, with 12 bases in the middle. The CDR3 spans 14 residues. Germline V gene sequence: CDR1 SGDLS, CDR2 YYNGEE. The CDR3 reads CASSRRGGTGELFF. CDR3 bases: TGTGCCAGCAGTCGTCGGGGTGGCACCGGGGAGCTGTTTTTT. Combining the CDR3 with reference TRBV9 and TRBJ2-2 gives the whole variable domain DSGVTQTPKHLITATGQRVTLRCSPRSGDLSVYWYQQSLDQGLQFLIQYYNGEERAKGNILERFSAQQFPDLHSELNLSSLELGDSALYFCASSRRGGTGELFFGEGSRLTVL.

This clonotype was seen more than once but under ten times. The chain links TRBV6-1 to TRBJ1-2; weak D call: TRBD1 (5 bases). V dropped 7 bases and J dropped 5 bases, with 11 bases sitting between them. Per the germline V gene, CDR1 is MNHNS and CDR2 is SASEGT. This CDR3 is built from 12 residues. Here the CDR3 DNA reads TGTGCCAGCACCATGGGGGGGTATGGCTACACCTTC. Encoded protein: CASTMGGYGYTF.

The chain carries TRBV30 and TRBJ1-2, with no clear D. V was trimmed by 5 bases and J by 7 bases, leaving 11 bases between them. The CDR3 is 11 residues long. Germline V gene lookup returns CDR1 GTSNPN and CDR2 SVGIG (reference sequence). The CDR3 is CAWGASSGYTF. The CDR3, as DNA: TGTGCCTGGGGCGCCTCGAGTGGCTACACCTTC. Combining the CDR3 with reference TRBV30 and TRBJ1-2 gives the whole variable domain SQTIHQWPATLVQPVGSPLSLECTVEGTSNPNLYWYRQAAGRGLQLLFYSVGIGQISSEVPQNLSASRPQDRQFILSSKKLLLSDSGFYLCAWGASSGYTFGSGTRLTVV.

The rearrangement uses TRBV12-3 or TRBV12-4 and TRBJ1-5; D is unclear. This CDR3 has 16 amino acids. V shed 1 base and J shed 1 base, with 11 bases lying between them. The CDR3 nucleotides read TGTGCCAGCAGTTTAGGTGGCCGCCGGAGCAATCAGCCCCAGCATTTT. Translation gives CASSLGGRRSNQPQHF.

V is TRBV20-1 and J is TRBJ2-1; no clear D. Per germline, CDR1 DFQATT and CDR2 SNEGSKA (reference sequence). V lost 1 base and J 6 bases, leaving 10 bases between the germline ends. CDR3 length equals 13 residues. The CDR3 DNA reads TGCAGTGCTAGAGGTCTTTTAGTCAATGAGCAGTTCTTC. Its translation: CSARGLLVNEQFF.

The sample holds a few counts of this clonotype. V usage is TRBV7-2 and J usage is TRBJ1-6; no clear D. V was cut by 5 bases and J by 11 bases, with 16 bases left in between. The CDR3 runs to 14 residues. The germline V gene encodes CDR1 SGHTA and CDR2 FQGNSA. The CDR3 spells CASSRKGQEAPLHF. In DNA, the CDR3 is TGTGCCAGCAGCCGGAAGGGTCAAGAGGCACCCCTCCACTTT.

This clonotype was counted a few times. This rearrangement joins TRBV27 to TRBJ1-1; D is perhaps TRBD1 (6 bases). CDR3 length: 14 amino acids. Trimming took 2 bases from V and 1 from J, leaving 8 bases between them. Germline-derived CDR1 and CDR2 are MNHEY and SMNVEV (reference sequence). CDR3 DNA: TGTGCCAGCAGTTTAGGGGGCTGGAACACTGAAGCTTTCTTT. Translation: CASSLGGWNTEAFF.

This clonotype was observed a few times. This sequence joins TRBV7-2 and TRBJ2-3, with 8 bases fitting TRBD2. The CDR3 is 15 residues long. The J segment lost 1 base and the V segment lost 4 bases, leaving 4 bases of the junction unmatched. Germline V gene sequence: CDR1 SGHTA, CDR2 FQGNSA. In DNA form, the CDR3 reads TGTGCCAGCAGCTCCGGGGGGGCGGGCACAGATACGCAGTATTTT. Its translation: CASSSGGAGTDTQYF.